This record looks at one T cell receptor beta chain sequence and its context. Its antigen is currently unknown. The sample comes from a study of T cell responses to AZD1222 COVID-19 vaccine. Findings and limits, study-wide: There were mostly white British donors and more females than males, and clonal diversity was possibly underestimated. Reports indicate that nearly half of spike-specific TCRs are directed at unmutated variant regions.

After removal of 3 bases from V and 4 bases from J, the junction contained 7 bases not matched to a gene. CDR1 and CDR2 from the germline V gene are SGDLS and YYNGEE. CDR3 size: 15 residues. Some clones are missing from TCRdb's copy, which holds only in-frame ones; the method was immunoSEQ multiplex PCR. This sample has around 160,000 clones, with over 80% found just once. The origin of this receptor is an adult in good health. Sequenced here: peripheral blood, sampled on day 0 of MenACWY control vaccination. The chain has TRBV9 and TRBJ2-1; 7 positions agree with TRBD2. The DNA for the CDR3 is TGTGCCAGCAGCGAATGGGGGGGAGCGTACAATGAGCAGTTCTTC. Translating it yields CASSEWGGAYNEQFF.